A single TCR beta chain is shown here with its context. Its antigen is unknown. A primer matching the constant region was used to make TCR beta cDNA from approximately 500 ng of total RNA. Slightly modified ARM-PCR served as the procedure for the TCR beta libraries. These libraries came from three rounds of nested multiplex PCR. Running roughly 10 cycles apiece, the first two PCR rounds relied on TRBV1-TRBV30 forward primers together with a C-beta reverse primer. TCRdb called the multiplex PCR reads again in MiXCR, with one record for every CDR3 protein. This table holds approximately 330,000 distinct CDR3 sequences, almost 65% found once. This sample was taken from a study of tumor-infiltrating lymphocytes in primary liver carcinoma. Broader study findings: The top-250-clone fraction was significantly higher in tumors than in blood (p = 0.039). Lesser overlap characterized tumor-adjacent and tumor-blood pairs relative to tumor region pairs.

CDR1 SGHNT and CDR2 YENEEA come from the germline V gene. The CDR3 runs 13 residues. V was pared by 5 bases and J by 14 bases, with 20 bases between. Blood RNA was derived from unsorted whole blood, and germline DNA was extracted too. Donors were untreated and chronically infected with HBV. The receptor comes from a man in his forties or fifties with primary liver carcinoma and hepatitis B virus infection. The gene calls are TRBV11-3 and TRBJ2-3; D remains unclear. The sequenced sample was peripheral blood. DNA of the CDR3: TGTGCCAGCAGCGCCGTCCCAACAGATATGCGGTATTTT. Protein: CASSAVPTDMRYF.